A selection of T cell receptor beta chains follows, all from one sample in a study of metastatic and nonmetastatic thyroid tumors. TCRdb used MiXCR to call clones anew from the PCR reads. There are approximately 31,000 clones in the sample; 15% to 20% occur only once, and 10% to 13% lies in the top ten. The specimen was blood. The receptor source for this set is a female donor with papillary thyroid cancer or a benign thyroid nodule (not recorded which). Some clones in this sample may be carry-over from other donors' samples. Each CDR3 is given with its conserved first and last residue. D genes are given only for firm matches. Clone size is shown for a subset of rows, as once, few, many or a class of expanded clone.

size	D	V	J	CDR3	DNA
.	.	TRBV6-1	TRBJ2-7	CTSSPHWNEQYF	TGTACCAGCAGTCCTCATTGGAACGAGCAGTACTTC
.	TRBD2	TRBV19	TRBJ2-7	CAISGLAGAYGQYF	TGTGCCATTTCGGGACTAGCGGGAGCCTACGGGCAGTACTTC
few	TRBD1	TRBV28	TRBJ2-7	CASSPAGGRSSYEQYF	TGTGCCAGCAGTCCCGCAGGGGGCCGGAGCTCCTACGAGCAGTACTTC
many	TRBD2	TRBV28	TRBJ2-5	CASSFILAGGTTQYF	TGTGCCAGCAGTTTCATCCTAGCGGGGGGGACGACCCAGTACTTC
few	TRBD1	TRBV10-2	TRBJ2-6	CASRRQGRTGANVLTF	TGCGCCAGCAGGAGACAGGGTCGAACTGGGGCCAACGTCCTGACTTTC
many	.	TRBV15	TRBJ2-7	CATSREPLWGLEYF	TGTGCCACCAGCAGAGAACCGCTATGGGGTCTGGAGTACTTC
few	TRBD2	TRBV27	TRBJ2-3	CARSSLAGEDTQYF	TGTGCCAGAAGTTCACTAGCGGGAGAAGATACGCAGTATTTT
many	TRBD1	TRBV5-4	TRBJ1-2	CASSLGEQGDYPYGYTF	TGTGCCAGCAGCTTGGGGGAGCAGGGGGATTACCCCTATGGCTACACCTTC
many	.	TRBV6-1	TRBJ2-7	CASSLTVYEQYF	TGTGCCAGCAGCCTGACCGTCTACGAGCAGTACTTC
medium-sized	TRBD1	TRBV6-1	TRBJ1-2	CASSSAGQGYGYTF	TGTGCCAGCAGTTCGGCGGGACAGGGTTATGGCTACACCTTC
many	TRBD1	TRBV25-1	TRBJ1-4	CASSRDRVTEKLFF	TGTGCCAGCAGTCGGGACAGGGTAACGGAAAAACTGTTTTTT
many	.	TRBV30	TRBJ1-1	CAWGRIQAMNTEAFF	TGTGCCTGGGGCCGAATTCAGGCAATGAACACTGAAGCTTTCTTT
many	TRBD1	TRBV20-1	TRBJ1-5	CSAPLDRGGQPQHF	TGCAGTGCCCCCCTCGACAGGGGAGGGCAGCCCCAGCATTTT
many	TRBD1	TRBV6-2/TRBV6-3	TRBJ1-1	CASSYSPGQGYRVTEAFF	TGTGCCAGCAGTTACAGCCCGGGACAGGGCTACCGGGTCACTGAAGCTTTCTTT
medium-sized	.	TRBV6-2/TRBV6-3	TRBJ1-4	CASSWNRAREKLFF	TGTGCCAGCAGTTGGAATAGGGCCCGGGAAAAACTGTTTTTT
many	.	TRBV5-1	TRBJ1-2	CASSSGPNYGYTF	TGCGCCAGCAGCTCGGGACCTAACTATGGCTACACCTTC
medium-sized	.	TRBV6-1	TRBJ1-1	CASSVRPENTEAFF	TGTGCCAGCAGTGTGAGGCCAGAAAACACTGAAGCTTTCTTT
few	.	TRBV6-1	TRBJ1-2	CASSEGAEAYGYTF	TGTGCCAGCAGTGAAGGGGCCGAGGCCTATGGCTACACCTTC
many	.	TRBV6-1	TRBJ1-4	CASSHQYTNEKLFF	TGTGCCAGCAGCCACCAGTATACTAATGAAAAACTGTTTTTT
.	.	TRBV25-1	TRBJ1-1	CASSEGAENTEAFF	TGTGCCAGCAGTGAAGGGGCGGAAAACACTGAAGCTTTCTTT
.	TRBD1	TRBV5-5	TRBJ2-3	CASSYRGQRGDTQYF	TGTGCCAGCAGCTACAGGGGACAGAGGGGAGATACGCAGTATTTT
few	TRBD1	TRBV27	TRBJ1-2	CASSGQGDYDGYTF	TGTGCCAGCAGTGGACAGGGGGATTACGATGGCTACACCTTC
.	.	TRBV4-1	TRBJ2-3	CASSQPSHYPTDTQYF	TGCGCCAGCAGCCAACCGTCCCACTACCCCACAGATACGCAGTATTTT
many	.	TRBV11-3	TRBJ2-2	CASSLEDPANTGELFF	TGTGCCAGCAGCTTAGAAGACCCCGCGAACACCGGGGAGCTGTTTTTT
many	.	TRBV7-9	TRBJ2-5	CASSLEVETQYF	TGTGCCAGCAGCTTAGAGGTGGAGACCCAGTACTTC
few	TRBD1	TRBV12-3/TRBV12-4	TRBJ2-1	CACSRAGGGLMGEQFF	TGTGCCTGCAGCCGGGCAGGGGGCGGGTTGATGGGTGAGCAGTTCTTC
few	.	TRBV6-2/TRBV6-3	TRBJ1-1	CASSYSGPACRTEAFF	TGTGCCAGCAGTTACTCGGGGCCTGCTTGTCGTACTGAAGCTTTCTTT
many	.	TRBV29-1	TRBJ1-1	CSRSNFGRATEAFF	TGCAGCCGATCTAATTTCGGGCGAGCCACTGAAGCTTTCTTT